One and the same sample provided the 16 T cell receptor beta chains below, sequenced in a study of technical replicates of blood from a few donors. Sequenced by immunoSEQ multiplex PCR; TCRdb stores in-frame clones only, minus some. The sample holds 55,000 to 70,000 clones, under 90% seen once. The sample consisted of PBMCs. The receptors were gathered from a human donor in good health. Some clones in this sample may be carry-over from other donors' samples.

The V call is TRBV5-1, the J call TRBJ2-2; D is uncertain. Germline CDR1 reads SGHRS; CDR2 reads YFSETQ. The CDR3 has 15 amino acids. The germline V and J ends were trimmed by 4 bases and 3 bases, with 13 bases remaining between them. The CDR3 region is CASSPQAGYTGELFF. The CDR3 DNA is TGCGCCAGCAGCCCGCAAGCCGGGTACACCGGGGAGCTGTTTTTT. The complete variable domain, with remaining parts taken from reference TRBV5-1 and TRBJ2-2, reads KAGVTQTPRYLIKTRGQQVTLSCSPISGHRSVSWYQQTPGQGLQFLFEYFSETQRNKGNFPGRFSGRQFSNSRSEMNVSTLELGDSALYLCASSPQAGYTGELFFGEGSRLTVL.

The gene calls are TRBV6-1 and TRBJ2-3, with D tentatively TRBD1 (6 bases). The V end lost 1 base, the J end lost 4 bases, and 12 bases lay between the germline ends. Germline V gene sequence: CDR1 MNHNS, CDR2 SASEGT. There are 15 residues in the CDR3. CDR3 in DNA: TGTGCCAGCAGTGAAGTAGGGGGTCGGGCAGATACGCAGTATTTT. Its translation: CASSEVGGRADTQYF.

V is TRBV30 and J is TRBJ2-5; D possibly corresponds to TRBD2 (6 bases). The germline V gene has CDR1 GTSNPN and CDR2 SVGIG (reference sequence). The CDR3 is 12 amino acids. V dropped 5 bases and J dropped 9 bases, with 16 bases sitting between them. For the CDR3, the DNA is TGTGCCTGGCGCGGGGCCCCCGGAGCCCAGTACTTC. It is translated as CAWRGAPGAQYF.

V is TRBV19 and J is TRBJ2-3, with 9 bases that match TRBD2. V trimming: 3 bases; J trimming: 6 bases; junction bases outside the gene matches: 16. The CDR3 contains 18 residues. Per the germline V gene, CDR1 is LNHDA and CDR2 is SQIVND (reference sequence). The CDR3 region has the DNA TGTGCCAGTAGTATTAGTCTAGCGGGGTCGCCCTGGACCGATACGCAGTATTTT. Amino acids: CASSISLAGSPWTDTQYF.

J is TRBJ1-2 and V is TRBV6-1; D remains ambiguous. Germline assignment: CDR1 MNHNS and CDR2 SASEGT. V dropped 1 base and J dropped 4 bases, with 13 bases sitting between them. CDR3 length: 15 amino acids. The CDR3 region has the DNA TGTGCCAGCAGTGAAGGGACCGTCCGGGGCTATGGCTACACCTTC. The encoded protein is CASSEGTVRGYGYTF.

The J gene is TRBJ2-7, the V gene TRBV6-1; D is unresolved. The CDR3 loop spans 11 amino acids. From germline, CDR1 is MNHNS and CDR2 SASEGT. The ends were cut back, 6 bases at V and 4 bases at J, with 7 bases in the middle. Written as DNA, the CDR3 is TGTGCCAGCAGATGGCTGTACGAGCAGTACTTC. Amino acid sequence: CASRWLYEQYF.

This clone was observed a single time. The chain combines TRBV6-1 with TRBJ2-3, with D unclear. Germline values: CDR1 MNHNS, CDR2 SASEGT. The CDR3 runs 12 residues. V lost 5 bases and J 5 bases, leaving 8 bases between the germline ends. CDR3 in DNA: TGTGCCAGCAGTCAGAGAGGAGATACGCAGTATTTT. Its translation is CASSQRGDTQYF.

V usage is TRBV2 and J usage is TRBJ2-7; 8 bases agree with TRBD2. The CDR3 covers 15 residues. V was pared by 6 bases and J by 3 bases, with 10 bases of the junction left unmatched. Looked up from germline, CDR1 is SNHLY and CDR2 is FYNNEI. Here the CDR3 DNA reads TGTGCCAGCAGAGGGCTAGCGGGCGCCCTCTACGAGCAGTACTTC. Protein: CASRGLAGALYEQYF. The full variable domain, its missing parts supplied by reference TRBV2 and TRBJ2-7, is EPEVTQTPSHQVTQMGQEVILRCVPISNHLYFYWYRQILGQKVEFLVSFYNNEISEKSEIFDDQFSVERPDGSNFTLKIRSTKLEDSAMYFCASRGLAGALYEQYFGPGTRLTVT.

This clone was found once. The chain employs TRBV12-5 and TRBJ2-3; tentative D call: TRBD1 (5 bases). Per the germline V gene, CDR1 is LGHNT and CDR2 is FRNRAP. CDR3 length: 14 amino acids. The V and J ends lost 3 bases and 2 bases respectively, with 9 bases between them. The CDR3 protein is CASGFRQSTDTQYF. Written as DNA, the CDR3 is TGTGCTAGTGGTTTCAGACAGTCCACAGATACGCAGTATTTT.

The V and J genes are TRBV6-5 and TRBJ2-1, with D possibly TRBD2 on 7 matching bases. The germline V gene has CDR1 MNHEY and CDR2 SVGAGI. The CDR3 contains 16 residues. Trimming took off 2 bases at V and 4 bases at J, with 15 bases between the two ends. CDR3 sequence: CASSYIGGGSYNEQFF. In DNA form, the CDR3 reads TGTGCCAGCAGTTACATAGGGGGGGGGAGTTACAATGAGCAGTTCTTC.

CDR3 protein: CASSSMGLAENEQYF. The CDR3 DNA sequence: TGTGCCAGCAGCTCGATGGGACTAGCGGAGAACGAGCAGTACTTC. This chain connects TRBV13 to TRBJ2-7; 11 bases map to TRBD2. Germline V gene data show CDR1 as PRHDT and CDR2 as FYEKMQ (reference sequence). V lost 4 bases, J lost 5 bases, and 7 bases stayed unmatched. CDR3 length: 15 residues.

The chain combines TRBV7-3 with TRBJ2-7; possibly TRBD2 for D (7 bases). V gave up 1 base and J gave up 3 bases, with 13 bases separating them. The CDR3 loop spans 15 amino acids. The V gene's germline CDR1 is SGHTA and CDR2 FQGTGA. The CDR3 DNA sequence: TGTGCCAGCAGCTTAATGGGGGGGGCCTTCTACGAGCAGTACTTC. It specifies CASSLMGGAFYEQYF. Looking up the rest from reference TRBV7-3 and TRBJ2-7 gives the full variable domain: GAGVSQTPSNKVTEKGKYVELRCDPISGHTALYWYRQSLGQGPEFLIYFQGTGAADDSGLPNDRFFAVRPEGSVSTLKIQRTERGDSAVYLCASSLMGGAFYEQYFGPGTRLTVT.

This chain joins TRBV19 and TRBJ1-1; possible D gene TRBD1, 6 bases. This CDR3 is 14 amino acids long. V was shortened by 9 bases and J by 0 bases, with 14 bases between the two germline ends. Germline CDR1 reads LNHDA; CDR2 reads SQIVND (reference sequence). CDR3 DNA sequence: TGTGCCAGCCGGGAGGGGGTAATGAACACTGAAGCTTTCTTT. Translated, it gives CASREGVMNTEAFF. Full variable domain (remainder filled in from reference TRBV19 and TRBJ1-1): DGGITQSPKYLFRKEGQNVTLSCEQNLNHDAMYWYRQDPGQGLRLIYYSQIVNDFQKGDIAEGYSVSREKKESFPLTVTSAQKNPTAFYLCASREGVMNTEAFFGQGTRLTVV.

V gene TRBV5-6 combines with J gene TRBJ2-1; TRBD2 aligns across 10 bases. V lost 2 bases, J lost 8 bases, and 10 bases stayed unmatched. Germline V gene sequence: CDR1 SGHDT, CDR2 YYEEEE. This CDR3 is built from 16 residues. The CDR3 nucleotides read TGTGCCAGCAGCTTTCTATCTAGCGGGAGTTGGTATGAGCAGTTCTTC. Residues: CASSFLSSGSWYEQFF. Filled out from reference TRBV5-6 and TRBJ2-1, the complete variable domain reads DAGVTQSPTHLIKTRGQQVTLRCSPKSGHDTVSWYQQALGQGPQFIFQYYEEEERQRGNFPDRFSGHQFPNYSSELNVNALLLGDSALYLCASSFLSSGSWYEQFFGPGTRLTVL.

The chain uses TRBV27 and TRBJ2-1; D gene uncertain. Trimming left V 5 bases short and J 5 bases short, with 7 bases between. Germline CDR1 is MNHEY and CDR2 is SMNVEV (reference sequence). The CDR3 length is 12 residues. CDR3 protein: CASSGQNNEQFF. DNA of the CDR3: TGTGCCAGCAGTGGCCAAAACAATGAGCAGTTCTTC.

The chain's CDR3 is CASSWGQGAVNSPLHF. CDR3 DNA: TGTGCCAGCAGCTGGGGACAGGGGGCCGTTAATTCACCCCTCCACTTT. This sequence joins TRBV5-6 and TRBJ1-6; 12 bases line up with TRBD1. The CDR3 loop spans 16 amino acids. Germline CDR1 and CDR2: SGHDT and YYEEEE. Trimming took 3 bases from V and 6 from J; bases not matched to a gene: 4.